The rows below give T cell receptor beta chains drawn from one sample of a study of regulatory T cells in long-lasting Graves disease. TCRdb fed the multiplex PCR reads into MiXCR, producing one record per CDR3 protein. The sample lists roughly 420,000 distinct CDR3 sequences; 16% were seen once. These sequences were also reported in another study, on T cells in Graves' hyperthyroidism and ophthalmopathy.

The sample here was peripheral blood mononuclear cells (PBMCs), taken at new diagnosis, from a patient treated with antithyroid drugs. The receptors derive from a woman between 18 and 29 years old with Graves disease. Both conserved end residues are part of each CDR3. The D gene is left open where the match is weak. The size field is filled for only some rows; it gives once, few, many or a size class.

d_call,j_call,clone_size,v_call,cdr3_aa,cdr3_nt
.,TRBJ2-7,.,TRBV30,CAWSKGIVGYEQYF,TGTGCCTGGAGTAAAGGGATAGTAGGCTACGAGCAGTACTTC
TRBD2,TRBJ2-4,.,TRBV5-1,CASSRTSGKNIQYF,TGCGCCAGCAGTAGGACTAGCGGCAAAAACATTCAGTACTTC
.,TRBJ2-7,few,TRBV20-1,CSASRRLVNREQYF,TGCAGTGCTAGCCGCCGACTAGTTAATAGGGAGCAGTACTTC
.,TRBJ2-3,many,TRBV28,CASSSPGGMSTDTQYF,TGTGCCAGCAGTTCCCCTGGGGGGATGTCCACAGATACGCAGTATTTT
.,TRBJ2-1,many,TRBV7-2,CASSLASWVNEQFF,TGTGCCAGCAGCTTAGCCTCGTGGGTGAATGAGCAGTTCTTC
TRBD1,TRBJ2-3,many,TRBV28,CASSSPTGLVTTDTQYF,TGTGCCAGCAGTTCCCCGACAGGGTTGGTAACCACAGATACGCAGTATTTT
.,TRBJ2-1,.,TRBV28,CASSPYASSYNEQFF,TGTGCCAGCAGTCCTTACGCTAGCTCCTACAATGAGCAGTTCTTC
TRBD2,TRBJ2-7,many,TRBV7-9,CASSLATGGPYEQYF,TGTGCCAGCAGCTTAGCTACGGGAGGGCCTTACGAGCAGTACTTC
.,TRBJ1-5,few,TRBV6-2/TRBV6-3,CASSYNPQPQHF,TGTGCCAGCAGTTATAATCCGCAGCCCCAGCATTTT
TRBD1,TRBJ2-5,many,TRBV29-1,CSVQGQEETQYF,TGCAGCGTCCAGGGACAGGAAGAGACCCAGTACTTC
.,TRBJ2-1,few,TRBV19,CASSIVAGGHNEQFF,TGTGCCAGTAGTATAGTGGCCGGGGGCCACAATGAGCAGTTCTTC
.,TRBJ1-1,.,TRBV2,CASSVGSTTTEAFF,TGTGCCAGCAGCGTAGGGAGCACGACCACTGAAGCTTTCTTT
.,TRBJ2-7,many,TRBV7-9,CASSLLPESYEQYF,TGTGCCAGCAGCTTACTGCCTGAGTCCTACGAGCAGTACTTC